The 19 T cell receptor beta chains in this list originate from one sample, sequenced in a study of blood T cell repertoires in COVID-19. TCRdb's table, derived via immunoSEQ multiplex PCR, lists solely in-frame clones and lacks some. The table includes approximately 44,000 clones, about 90% detected once. Sample: peripheral blood. The receptors derive from a man aged 55 to 69 with acute or convalescent COVID-19.

This chain links TRBV3-1 (or the pseudogene TRBV3-2) with TRBJ2-1; perhaps TRBD1 as D (6 bases). This CDR3 spans 16 amino acids. CDR1 is LGHDT and CDR2 is YNNKEL in the germline V gene (reference sequence). V lost 4 bases and J lost 8, with 21 bases in between. CDR3: CASSPLPGTTLYEQFF. CDR3 bases: TGTGCCAGCAGCCCCCTCCCCGGGACAACTCTATATGAGCAGTTCTTC.

The rearrangement links TRBV5-5 to TRBJ1-3; D unresolved. The CDR3 is 12 amino acids. Per germline, CDR1 SGHKS and CDR2 YYEKEE (reference sequence). Trimming removed 4 bases at V and 2 bases at J, with 4 bases between. The CDR3 sequence: CASSEPGNTIYF. The CDR3 nucleotides are TGTGCCAGCAGCGAGCCTGGAAACACCATATATTTT.

J is TRBJ2-7 and V is TRBV6-2 or TRBV6-3, with D tentatively TRBD1 (6 bases). The CDR3 is made up of 14 amino acids. Germline CDR1 reads MNHEY; CDR2 reads SVGEGT. Trimming pared 6 bases from V and 4 bases from J, leaving 16 bases between. The CDR3 region has the DNA TGTGCCAGCAGCCCTCCGGGACAACGATACGAGCAGTACTTC. Its protein is CASSPPGQRYEQYF.

The rearrangement joins TRBV6-5 to TRBJ2-2; D is undetermined. This CDR3 region has 14 residues. Trimming cost V 8 bases and J 0 bases, with 10 bases left between them. Germline V lookup: CDR1 MNHEY, CDR2 SVGAGI. CDR3 residues: CASSLLSNTGELFF. In nucleotides, the CDR3 is TGTGCCAGCTCCCTTCTCTCGAACACCGGGGAGCTGTTTTTT.

The table lists this clone with a count of one. The chain is built from TRBV7-2 and TRBJ1-1; TRBD1 might be the D (5 bases). This CDR3 has 14 residues. Germline V gives CDR1 SGHTA, CDR2 FQGNSA. Trimming took off 7 bases at V and 2 bases at J, with 14 bases between the two ends. The CDR3 DNA reads as TGTGCCAGCACCTGGGGGGGAATCAACACTGAAGCTTTCTTT. As protein: CASTWGGINTEAFF. The full variable domain, with the rest looked up from reference TRBV7-2 and TRBJ1-1, is GAGVSQSPSNKVTEKGKDVELRCDPISGHTALYWYRQSLGQGLEFLIYFQGNSAPDKSGLPSDRFSAERTGGSVSTLTIQRTQQEDSAVYLCASTWGGINTEAFFGQGTRLTVV.

The gene calls are TRBV2 and TRBJ2-1; D is perhaps TRBD2 (7 bases). V lost 6 bases and J 7 bases, leaving 13 bases between the germline ends. The germline V gene has CDR1 SNHLY and CDR2 FYNNEI. CDR3 size: 13 residues. The CDR3: CASRPGGRNEQFF. The CDR3 DNA is TGTGCCAGCAGACCGGGGGGCAGGAATGAGCAGTTCTTC.

This chain connects TRBV18 to TRBJ1-3, with D uncertain. V lost 2 bases and J 0 bases, leaving 17 bases between the germline ends. The CDR3 is made up of 18 amino acids. In germline, CDR1 is KGHSH, CDR2 LQKENI. In DNA, the CDR3 is TGTGCCAGCTCACCAGTGGTGGCGAGGGTGGGCTCTGGAAACACCATATATTTT. The encoded protein is CASSPVVARVGSGNTIYF.

The rearrangement joins TRBV4-2 to TRBJ1-3; D remains unclear. The CDR3 has 14 residues. V was clipped by 5 bases and J by 10 bases, with 18 bases between them. Per germline, CDR1 LGHNA and CDR2 YNFKEQ. The CDR3 DNA reads TGTGCCAGCAGCTCAACTCTAACGAGGGAAACCATATATTTT. Protein sequence: CASSSTLTRETIYF.

The rearrangement links TRBV20-1 to TRBJ2-1; TRBD2 might be the D (7 bases). The CDR3 totals 16 residues. Germline values: CDR1 DFQATT, CDR2 SNEGSKA (reference sequence). Trimming took 3 bases from V and 8 from J, leaving 23 bases between them. CDR3 sequence (DNA): TGCAGTGCTAGTAGGTTGATGGGGGGGCCTATCGATGAGCAGTTCTTC. Its protein product is CSASRLMGGPIDEQFF.

The V and J genes are TRBV9 and TRBJ1-1, with D possibly TRBD1 on 5 matching bases. Trimming left V 4 bases short and J 8 bases short, with 9 bases between. Germline lookup yields CDR1 SGDLS and CDR2 YYNGEE. This CDR3 is 11 amino acids long. The CDR3 reads CASSTDSEAFF. CDR3 nucleotide sequence: TGTGCCAGCAGCACTGACAGCGAAGCTTTCTTT. The full variable domain, rest sourced from reference TRBV9 and TRBJ1-1, is DSGVTQTPKHLITATGQRVTLRCSPRSGDLSVYWYQQSLDQGLQFLIQYYNGEERAKGNILERFSAQQFPDLHSELNLSSLELGDSALYFCASSTDSEAFFGQGTRLTVV.

This chain connects TRBV18 to TRBJ2-7; D remains unclear. Trimming shortened V by 2 bases and J by 7 bases, and 15 bases separated the two germline ends. The CDR3 loop spans 14 amino acids. The germline CDR1 and CDR2 sequences are KGHSH and LQKENI. CDR3 loop: CASSPSAAAWEQYF. CDR3 DNA sequence: TGTGCCAGCTCACCATCCGCGGCAGCGTGGGAGCAGTACTTC.

The rearrangement links TRBV2 to TRBJ1-5; no definite D call. The CDR3 runs 13 residues. Trimming removed 7 bases from V and 3 bases from J, with 10 bases in between. Germline CDR1 reads SNHLY; CDR2 reads FYNNEI. For the CDR3, the DNA is TGTGCCAGCATCTACGCGGTCAATCAGCCCCAGCATTTT. This sequence encodes CASIYAVNQPQHF.

The V gene is TRBV29-1, the J gene TRBJ1-1; D not resolved. The V gene lost 4 bases and the J gene lost 1 base, with 10 bases spanning the gap. The CDR3 has 13 amino acids. CDR1 is SQVTM, CDR2 ANQGSEA, per germline. In nucleotides, the CDR3 is TGCAGCGTTGGAGAGGGCTGGAACACTGAAGCTTTCTTT. Translation gives CSVGEGWNTEAFF.

This clone showed up just once. The chain couples TRBV9 to TRBJ1-2; 7 bases line up with TRBD1. Germline values: CDR1 SGDLS, CDR2 YYNGEE. The CDR3 is 15 amino acids. V shed 6 bases and J 8 bases; nucleotides not matched to a gene: 16. The CDR3 nucleotides are TGTGCCAGCAACTTCAGGGAGACAGGGCTTTGGGGCTACACCTTC. Its protein is CASNFRETGLWGYTF.

This clone was detected only a few times. The V and J genes are TRBV6-1 and TRBJ2-3; TRBD2 agrees at 14 bases. V lost 4 bases, J lost 7 bases, and 7 bases stayed unmatched. Germline-derived CDR1 and CDR2 are MNHNS and SASEGT. The CDR3 runs to 16 residues. Here the CDR3 reads CASSAWTSGGRNTQYF. The CDR3 nucleotides read TGTGCCAGCAGTGCCTGGACTAGCGGGGGGCGCAATACGCAGTATTTT.

This clone was observed once. The V call is TRBV2, the J call TRBJ2-3; D is possibly TRBD2 (6 bases). This CDR3 spans 13 amino acids. From germline, CDR1 is SNHLY and CDR2 FYNNEI. V dropped 7 bases and J dropped 3 bases, with 11 bases sitting between them. The CDR3 region has the DNA TGTGCCAGCAACTCGGGGGTAACAGATACGCAGTATTTT. Its translation: CASNSGVTDTQYF.

This clone was seen only once. This chain joins TRBV18 and TRBJ2-7; D may be TRBD2 (6 bases). V was cut by 5 bases and J by 0 bases, with 17 bases left in between. The CDR3 sequence is 16 residues long. The germline V gene encodes CDR1 KGHSH and CDR2 LQKENI. CDR3 bases: TGTGCCAGCTCATCCACGCGGGACGGCAGCTCCTACGAGCAGTACTTC. It codes for CASSSTRDGSSYEQYF.

The rearrangement uses TRBV28 and TRBJ1-2; D might be TRBD1 (5 bases). V was pared by 6 bases and J by 8 bases, with 16 bases between. CDR1 is MDHEN, CDR2 SYDVKM, per germline. This CDR3 has 13 amino acids. The DNA of the CDR3 is TGTGCCAGCAGGCCGGGACTGGATGGGGGCTACACCTTC. Amino acid sequence: CASRPGLDGGYTF.

The genes are TRBV10-1 and TRBJ2-3; 9 positions agree with TRBD2. Per the germline V gene, CDR1 is WNHNN and CDR2 is SYGVQD (reference sequence). This CDR3 contains 17 residues. Germline trimming cut 3 bases from V and 7 bases from J; bases unmatched to any gene: 14. The CDR3 is CASSEGRSSGELNTQYF. The DNA for the CDR3 is TGCGCCAGCAGTGAAGGTCGGTCTAGCGGGGAACTCAATACGCAGTATTTT.